These 29 T cell receptor beta chains came from one sample sequenced in a study of control samples from healthy donors and cancer patients. Measured with immunoSEQ multiplex PCR; TCRdb has only the in-frame clones, and not every one. In the table there are some 130,000 clones, approximately 90% of which are singletons. Sequencing input: blood. The receptors here all came from a man between 18 and 29 years old in good health.

This CDR3 reads CASSQEATGVYYEQYF. As DNA, the CDR3 is TGCGCCAGCAGCCAAGAGGCGACAGGGGTGTACTACGAGCAGTACTTC. The rearrangement joins TRBV4-1 to TRBJ2-7, with TRBD1 matching 8 bases. The V gene end was trimmed by 0 bases and the J gene end by 3 bases; junction bases not matched to a gene: 7. CDR1 and CDR2 (germline): MGHRA, YSYEKL. This CDR3 contains 16 residues.

The chain combines TRBV21-1 with TRBJ2-3; TRBD2 is the table's D call and was not checked against the DNA. TRBV21-1 is given as a pseudogene. This CDR3 is 18 amino acids long. The CDR3 protein is CASSLIAGETQSTDTQYF. The CDR3 DNA is TGTGCCAGCAGTCTAATAGCGGGGGAAACCCAGAGCACAGATACGCAGTATTTT.

The chain has TRBV12-2 and TRBJ2-4; TRBD2, as called in the table, went unchecked against the DNA. TRBV12-2 is reported as a pseudogene. This CDR3 spans 21 amino acids. The CDR3 sequence: CASRPPGVLAGGGVSKNIQYF. CDR3 in DNA: TGTGCAAGTCGCCCCCCTGGGGTACTAGCGGGGGGGGGCGTATCCAAAAACATTCAGTACTTC.

This clone was recorded only once. V and J are TRBV19 and TRBJ2-7; D gene ambiguous. The ends were cut back, 1 base at V and 4 bases at J, with 8 bases in the middle. This CDR3 has 13 amino acids. Germline values: CDR1 LNHDA, CDR2 SQIVND (reference sequence). The CDR3 loop reads CASSIAKGYEQYF. In DNA, the CDR3 is TGTGCCAGTAGTATAGCTAAGGGTTACGAGCAGTACTTC.

V gene TRBV14 combines with J gene TRBJ2-1, with D perhaps TRBD1 (6 bases). CDR1 and CDR2 (germline): SGHDN, FVKESK. The germline V and J ends were trimmed by 4 bases and 5 bases, with 9 bases remaining between them. The CDR3 is made up of 13 amino acids. CDR3: CASSPGQHNEQFF. CDR3 nucleotide sequence: TGTGCCAGCAGCCCCGGACAGCACAATGAGCAGTTCTTC.

The CDR3 sequence: CASSQDHGANEKLFF. CDR3 DNA: TGTGCCAGCAGCCAAGATCATGGTGCTAATGAAAAACTGTTTTTT. The V gene is TRBV3-1 (or the pseudogene TRBV3-2), the J gene TRBJ1-4; no firm D call. The V end was cut by 0 bases, the J end by 3 bases, with 8 bases between. There are 15 residues in the CDR3. Germline loops: CDR1 LGHDT, CDR2 YNNKEL (reference sequence).

The rearrangement uses TRBV11-2 and TRBJ2-7; D remains ambiguous. V gave up 5 bases and J gave up 6 bases, with 14 bases separating them. Looked up from germline, CDR1 is SGHAT and CDR2 is FQNNGV. The CDR3 is 13 residues long. The CDR3 DNA reads as TGTGCCAGCAGCCTTGACCGCCGTGGCGAGCAGTACTTC. It translates to CASSLDRRGEQYF.

Comments on this clone: Other nucleotide sequences from this sample produce the same CDR3. This chain joins TRBV2 and TRBJ1-6, with D possibly being TRBD1 (6 bases). The CDR3 extends over 13 amino acids. CDR1 SNHLY and CDR2 FYNNEI come from the germline V gene. The V gene lost 4 bases and the J gene lost 6 bases, with 7 bases spanning the gap. The CDR3 protein is CASSGDTNSPLHF. DNA for the CDR3: TGTGCCAGCAGTGGGGACACTAATTCACCCCTCCACTTT.

The rearrangement uses TRBV29-1 and TRBJ1-3; 8 nucleotides line up with TRBD1. CDR1 is SQVTM, CDR2 ANQGSEA, per germline. Trimming took 4 bases from V and 2 from J; bases not matched to a gene: 4. There are 14 residues in the CDR3. CDR3 loop: CSVVPQGAGNTIYF. CDR3 DNA: TGCAGCGTTGTCCCACAGGGGGCTGGAAACACCATATATTTT.

This chain joins TRBV15 and TRBJ2-5; 10 bases match TRBD1. Germline V gene sequence: CDR1 LNHNV, CDR2 YYDKDF (reference sequence). The V segment lost 1 base and the J segment 4 bases; nucleotides outside the gene matches: 6. This CDR3 spans 16 amino acids. CDR3 DNA: TGTGCCACCAGCAGAGCCGGGACAGGGGTGTTAGAGACCCAGTACTTC. Translating it yields CATSRAGTGVLETQYF.

V is TRBV19 and J is TRBJ1-1; D ambiguous. The germline CDR1 and CDR2 sequences are LNHDA and SQIVND (reference sequence). This CDR3 contains 15 residues. V lost 4 bases and J 1 base, leaving 13 bases between the germline ends. DNA of the CDR3: TGTGCCAGTAGTACCGGAGACATCACGAACACTGAAGCTTTCTTT. This sequence encodes CASSTGDITNTEAFF.

This rearrangement joins TRBV24-1 to TRBJ2-3; a weak D match, TRBD2 (5 bases). The CDR3 spans 14 residues. V was clipped by 3 bases and J by 0 bases, with 6 bases between them. From germline, CDR1 is KGHDR and CDR2 SFDVKD. In nucleotides, the CDR3 is TGTGCCACCAGTGATCGGACTAGCACAGATACGCAGTATTTT. Translated, it gives CATSDRTSTDTQYF.

The chain joins TRBV19 to TRBJ2-5; 7 bases are a match to TRBD2. J lost 2 bases, V lost 6 bases, and 12 bases had no gene match. Germline values: CDR1 LNHDA, CDR2 SQIVND (reference sequence). CDR3 length: 16 residues. CDR3 protein: CASSILLRGRQETQYF. The CDR3 DNA follows: TGTGCCAGTAGCATCCTATTGCGGGGGAGGCAAGAGACCCAGTACTTC. Filled out from reference TRBV19 and TRBJ2-5, the complete variable domain reads DGGITQSPKYLFRKEGQNVTLSCEQNLNHDAMYWYRQDPGQGLRLIYYSQIVNDFQKGDIAEGYSVSREKKESFPLTVTSAQKNPTAFYLCASSILLRGRQETQYFGPGTRLLVL.

The genes are TRBV6-6 and TRBJ1-5; D perhaps matches TRBD1 (5 bases). Deletions cut 6 bases from V and 2 bases from J, with 14 bases between. Germline V CDR1 and CDR2: MNHNY, SVGAGI (reference sequence). The CDR3 consists of 15 residues. Written as DNA, the CDR3 is TGTGCCAGCAGACAGACCCAGGGTGGCAATCAGCCCCAGCATTTT. As protein: CASRQTQGGNQPQHF.

CDR3 region: CASSERGGGNEQFF. CDR3 bases: TGTGCCAGCAGTGAACGGGGGGGCGGTAATGAGCAGTTCTTC. The V gene is TRBV2, the J gene TRBJ2-1; 8 bases match TRBD2. Germline V gene sequence: CDR1 SNHLY, CDR2 FYNNEI. Trimming cost V 2 bases and J 7 bases; bases outside gene matches: 4. This CDR3 has 14 residues. The entire variable domain, with the rest obtained from reference TRBV2 and TRBJ2-1, is as follows: EPEVTQTPSHQVTQMGQEVILRCVPISNHLYFYWYRQILGQKVEFLVSFYNNEISEKSEIFDDQFSVERPDGSNFTLKIRSTKLEDSAMYFCASSERGGGNEQFFGPGTRLTVL.

The gene calls are TRBV7-9 and TRBJ2-5, with D unresolved. V lost 5 bases, J lost 8 bases, and 15 bases lay in between. Germline V CDR1 and CDR2: SEHNR, FQNEAQ (reference sequence). This CDR3 has 13 amino acids. The DNA for the CDR3 is TGTGCCAGCAGCCCAGGACCCGTAAGAACCCAGTACTTC. Amino acids: CASSPGPVRTQYF.

The rearrangement links TRBV9 to TRBJ1-1; D gene uncertain. V was shortened by 0 bases and J by 4 bases, with 7 bases between the two germline ends. Germline lookup yields CDR1 SGDLS and CDR2 YYNGEE. This CDR3 is built from 13 residues. CDR3 region: CASSVGVGTEAFF. The CDR3 DNA reads as TGTGCCAGCAGCGTAGGAGTAGGCACTGAAGCTTTCTTT.

V is TRBV6-4 and J is TRBJ2-3; no reliable D call. This CDR3 region has 11 residues. V gave up 3 bases and J gave up 14 bases, with 12 bases separating them. Germline values: CDR1 MRHNA, CDR2 SNTAGT. The CDR3 is CASSEGSARYF. The CDR3 region has the DNA TGTGCCAGCAGTGAAGGGTCCGCTCGGTATTTT.

The V and J genes are TRBV5-1 and TRBJ1-5; TRBD1 is a possible D gene (5 bases). V dropped 4 bases and J dropped 4 bases, with 12 bases sitting between them. Germline V gene lookup returns CDR1 SGHRS and CDR2 YFSETQ. This CDR3 is built from 14 residues. CDR3 bases: TGCGCCAGCAGCCAGGGCATGGGGAATCAGCCCCAGCATTTT. It translates to CASSQGMGNQPQHF.

V usage is TRBV27 and J usage is TRBJ1-1; maybe TRBD1 (5 bases). The V gene lost 5 bases and the J gene lost 1 base, with 11 bases spanning the gap. CDR1 is MNHEY and CDR2 is SMNVEV in the germline V gene (reference sequence). The CDR3 runs to 14 residues. The CDR3 here is CASSPRGGNTEAFF. The CDR3 DNA follows: TGTGCCAGCAGTCCGAGGGGAGGGAACACTGAAGCTTTCTTT.

The chain links TRBV29-1 to TRBJ1-1; 9 nucleotides line up with TRBD1. CDR1 SQVTM and CDR2 ANQGSEA come from the germline V gene. Trimming removed 7 bases from V and 0 bases from J; junction bases left unmatched: 9. This CDR3 has 15 residues. The CDR3 DNA follows: TGCAGCGGCCCGGACAGGGGCCCCATGAACACTGAAGCTTTCTTT. It codes for CSGPDRGPMNTEAFF.

This chain's CDR3 is CASRDRDQPQHF. CDR3 coding DNA: TGTGCCAGCAGGGACAGGGACCAGCCCCAGCATTTT. The chain combines TRBV6-5 with TRBJ1-5; TRBD1 agrees at 8 bases. The V and J ends lost 6 bases and 7 bases, in that order; junction bases with no gene match: 2. Germline V gene lookup returns CDR1 MNHEY and CDR2 SVGAGI. This CDR3 region has 12 residues.

V is TRBV11-2 and J is TRBJ2-3; D not certain. The CDR3 contains 10 residues. Trimming stripped 7 bases from V and 2 bases from J, with 1 base between. Germline CDR1 and CDR2: SGHAT and FQNNGV. CDR3 region: CASNTDTQYF. CDR3 nucleotide sequence: TGTGCCAGCAACACAGATACGCAGTATTTT.

This chain links TRBV6-1 with TRBJ2-5; D is tentatively TRBD1 or TRBD2 (5 bases each). V was trimmed by 0 bases and J by 2 bases, leaving 10 bases between them. CDR1 and CDR2 (germline): MNHNS, SASEGT. The CDR3 is 15 amino acids. The CDR3 nucleotides read TGTGCCAGCAGTGAAGCGGGGGTCGGGCAAGAGACCCAGTACTTC. Its translation is CASSEAGVGQETQYF.

This sequence joins TRBV5-4 and TRBJ2-7; 10 nucleotides agree with TRBD2. Germline CDR1 reads SGHNT; CDR2 reads YYREEE (reference sequence). This CDR3 is 15 amino acids long. With 4 bases clipped from V and 0 bases from J, the junction kept 4 bases outside the gene matches. CDR3: CASSARTSGSYEQYF. The CDR3 DNA is TGTGCCAGCAGCGCCCGGACTAGCGGCTCCTACGAGCAGTACTTC.

The chain uses TRBV7-9 and TRBJ1-2; TRBD1 might be the D (5 bases). The CDR3 runs 15 residues. Germline CDR1 is SEHNR and CDR2 is FQNEAQ (reference sequence). The ends were cut back, 3 bases at V and 7 bases at J, with 18 bases in the middle. CDR3 in amino acids: CASSFAGTGGGGYTF. CDR3 coding DNA: TGTGCCAGCAGCTTTGCCGGGACCGGGGGGGGTGGCTACACCTTC.

The genes are TRBV19 and TRBJ1-3; TRBD1 matches 9 bases. J lost 5 bases, V lost 7 bases, and 9 bases had no gene match. The CDR3 is 15 amino acids. CDR1 LNHDA and CDR2 SQIVND come from the germline V gene (reference sequence). CDR3 sequence reads: CASNFPGQGRNTIYF. In DNA form, the CDR3 reads TGTGCCAGTAATTTTCCGGGACAGGGAAGAAACACCATATATTTT. Using reference TRBV19 and TRBJ1-3 for the parts outside the CDR3, the full variable domain is DGGITQSPKYLFRKEGQNVTLSCEQNLNHDAMYWYRQDPGQGLRLIYYSQIVNDFQKGDIAEGYSVSREKKESFPLTVTSAQKNPTAFYLCASNFPGQGRNTIYFGEGSWLTVV.

J is TRBJ2-5 and V is TRBV13; a possible D gene is TRBD2 (6 bases). V lost 5 bases and J lost 2, with 15 bases in between. This CDR3 spans 15 amino acids. CDR1 and CDR2 from the germline V gene are PRHDT and FYEKMQ (reference sequence). CDR3 loop: CASSPGPGEQETQYF. In DNA form, the CDR3 reads TGTGCCAGCAGCCCCGGCCCGGGGGAGCAAGAGACCCAGTACTTC.

The chain combines TRBV7-8 with TRBJ1-2; D uncertain. CDR3 length: 14 residues. The germline V gene encodes CDR1 SGHVS and CDR2 FQNEAQ. Trimming removed 2 bases at V and 2 bases at J, with 9 bases between. The CDR3 DNA is TGTGCCAGCAGCTTAAGCCCGGACAACTATGGCTACACCTTC. Its translation: CASSLSPDNYGYTF.